The 8 T cell receptor beta chains listed next were all sequenced from one sample in a study of blood T cell repertoires in COVID-19. TCRdb keeps only in-frame clones here, not all; method: immunoSEQ multiplex PCR. The table lists 75,000 to 95,000 clones, approximately 90% of them singletons, with 2.9% in the top ten. Sequences were obtained from peripheral blood. These receptors were obtained from a woman aged 80 or older with acute or convalescent COVID-19.

This chain joins TRBV21-1 and TRBJ1-2; the table assigns TRBD1, which was not confirmed against the DNA. TRBV21-1 is given as a pseudogene. This CDR3 contains 12 residues. CDR3 DNA sequence: TGTGCCAGCCCTCAGGGGGGAAATGGCTACACCTTC. This translates into CASPQGGNGYTF.

The V gene is TRBV23-1, the J gene TRBJ1-5; TRBD1 aligns across 7 bases. TRBV23-1 is filed as an ORF, its function uncertain. This CDR3 region has 16 residues. V shed 5 bases and J 5 bases; nucleotides not matched to a gene: 12. CDR3 nucleotide sequence: TGCGCCAGCAGTACCATTGACAGGGTTAGGGATCAGCCCCAGCATTTT. This codes for CASSTIDRVRDQPQHF.

The chain has TRBV7-2 and TRBJ2-4; the match to TRBD2 covers 8 bases. This CDR3 is built from 16 residues. V shed 7 bases, J shed 0 bases, and the junction held 8 bases outside the gene matches. Germline values: CDR1 SGHTA, CDR2 FQGNSA. The CDR3 is CASKRTSGLAKNIQYF. The CDR3 DNA reads TGTGCCAGCAAAAGAACTAGCGGCCTAGCCAAAAACATTCAGTACTTC.

CDR3 loop: CASRLTLFSGNTIYF. In DNA, the CDR3 is TGTGCCAGTAGGCTAACTTTGTTCTCTGGAAACACCATATATTTT. The chain links TRBV19 to TRBJ1-3; D not resolved. This CDR3 has 15 amino acids. Germline V lookup: CDR1 LNHDA, CDR2 SQIVND (reference sequence). Trimming left V 6 bases short and J 0 bases short, with 12 bases between.

The V and J genes are TRBV7-2 and TRBJ1-1; D is uncertain. The CDR3 covers 12 residues. Germline V lookup: CDR1 SGHTA, CDR2 FQGNSA. The V and J ends lost 2 bases and 3 bases respectively, with 4 bases between them. The CDR3 loop is CASSLRDTEAFF. The CDR3 region has the DNA TGTGCCAGCAGCTTACGGGACACTGAAGCTTTCTTT.

The rearrangement joins TRBV2 to TRBJ2-3; the match to TRBD2 covers 9 bases. Trimming removed 7 bases from V and 3 bases from J; junction bases left unmatched: 11. The CDR3 loop spans 16 amino acids. Per germline, CDR1 SNHLY and CDR2 FYNNEI. CDR3 region: CASNGAAGGITDTQYF. As DNA, the CDR3 is TGTGCCAGCAACGGGGCAGCGGGAGGTATAACAGATACGCAGTATTTT.

The chain uses TRBV4-3 and TRBJ2-4; tentative D call: TRBD1 (6 bases). Trimming pared 1 base from V and 6 bases from J, leaving 10 bases between. The length of the CDR3 is 14 residues. Looked up from germline, CDR1 is LGHNA and CDR2 is YSLEER. The DNA for the CDR3 is TGCGCCAGCAGCCAAGCGGCCAGGGGAAACATTCAGTACTTC. Protein: CASSQAARGNIQYF.

As regards this clone: Other DNA sequences in the sample encode the same CDR3. V gene TRBV6-5 combines with J gene TRBJ2-5; TRBD2 agrees at 11 bases. Germline-derived CDR1 and CDR2 are MNHEY and SVGAGI. The CDR3 covers 15 residues. Trimming cost V 6 bases and J 1 base; bases outside gene matches: 4. The CDR3 bases are TGTGCCAGCAGCCCGACTAGCGGGGTCCAAGAGACCCAGTACTTC. Its translation: CASSPTSGVQETQYF.